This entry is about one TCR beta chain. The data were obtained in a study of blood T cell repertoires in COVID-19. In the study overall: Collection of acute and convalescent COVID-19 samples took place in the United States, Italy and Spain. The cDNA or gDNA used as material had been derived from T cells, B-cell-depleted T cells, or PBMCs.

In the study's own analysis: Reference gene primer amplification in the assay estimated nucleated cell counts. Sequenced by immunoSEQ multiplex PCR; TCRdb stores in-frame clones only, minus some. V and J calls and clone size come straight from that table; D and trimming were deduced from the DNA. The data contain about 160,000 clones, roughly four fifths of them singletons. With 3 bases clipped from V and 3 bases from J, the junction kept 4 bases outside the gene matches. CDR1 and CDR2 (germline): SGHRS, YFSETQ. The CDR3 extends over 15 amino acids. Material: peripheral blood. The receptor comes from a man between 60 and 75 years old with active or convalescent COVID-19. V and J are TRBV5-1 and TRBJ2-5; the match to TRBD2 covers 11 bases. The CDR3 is CASSSSGLAEETQYF. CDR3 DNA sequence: TGCGCCAGCAGCTCCTCGGGACTAGCGGAAGAGACCCAGTACTTC. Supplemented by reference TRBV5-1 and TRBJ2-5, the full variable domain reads KAGVTQTPRYLIKTRGQQVTLSCSPISGHRSVSWYQQTPGQGLQFLFEYFSETQRNKGNFPGRFSGRQFSNSRSEMNVSTLELGDSALYLCASSSSGLAEETQYFGPGTRLLVL.